This record concerns one TCR beta chain sequence. Its matching antigen is unknown. The PCR had 60 Vbeta and 13 Jbeta primers. The data were produced by immunoSEQ multiplex PCR, yet TCRdb's version contains in-frame clones alone and is incomplete. The data hold about 170,000 clones, with 82% observed a single time. This sample stems from a study of cytomegalovirus exposure and HLA in healthy donors. Study summary: There were 100 million to 120 million unique TCR beta sequences, drawn from about 200 million T cells, in an earlier analysis. Clustering assigned roughly 81% of the approximately 430 genotyped donors to the Caucasian-associated ancestry cluster.

General study findings and limits: Reported findings show TCR beta sequences accurately forecast HLA-A and HLA-B alleles in most subjects. Indistinguishable V segments such as TRBV6-2 and TRBV6-3 were excluded.

CDR1 is SGHVS, CDR2 FQNEAQ, per germline. The CDR3 loop spans 14 amino acids. The ends were cut back, 1 base at V and 3 bases at J, with 10 bases in the middle. This receptor was identified in a girl aged 10-17 years in good health and CMV-seropositive. The rearrangement uses TRBV7-8 and TRBJ2-7, with D possibly matching TRBD2 (5 bases). The specimen was PBMCs. CDR3 coding DNA: TGTGCCAGCAGCTTAGGATCTAGCAGCTACGAGCAGTACTTC. Translated: CASSLGSSSYEQYF.